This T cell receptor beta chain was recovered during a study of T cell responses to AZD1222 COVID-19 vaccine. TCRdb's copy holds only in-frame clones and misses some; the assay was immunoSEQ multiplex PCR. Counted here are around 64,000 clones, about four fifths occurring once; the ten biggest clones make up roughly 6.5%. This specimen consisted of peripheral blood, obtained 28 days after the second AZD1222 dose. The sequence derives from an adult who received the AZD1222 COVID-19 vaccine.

CDR3 sequence: CASSPISTGELFF. DNA for the CDR3: TGTGCCAGCAGCCCCATAAGCACCGGGGAGCTGTTTTTT. The rearrangement links TRBV11-2 to TRBJ2-2; D unclear. This CDR3 is 13 amino acids long. With 5 bases removed from V and 4 bases from J, the gap between germline ends came to 8 bases. CDR1 and CDR2 from the germline V gene are SGHAT and FQNNGV. Together with reference TRBV11-2 and TRBJ2-2, the CDR3 gives the full variable domain: EAGVAQSPRYKIIEKRQSVAFWCNPISGHATLYWYQQILGQGPKLLIQFQNNGVVDDSQLPKDRFSAERLKGVDSTLKIQPAKLEDSAVYLCASSPISTGELFFGEGSRLTVL.